This TCR beta chain was recovered during a study of beta chain features in type 1 diabetes. General study results and limits: Whether TCRB rearrangement is influenced by HLA type was left unresolved in this analysis. A greater similarity of naive, central memory and Treg TCRB repertoires was seen among patients than among healthy donors. When cDNA is sequenced, cells with high TCR expression could be over-represented. Among all four CD4+ subsets, Type 1 diabetes patients had TCRB CDR3s that were moderately but significantly shorter.

As every portion of the isolated RNA was reverse transcribed, the sequencing read expressed TCRB transcripts. The repertoire was sequenced with immunoSEQ multiplex PCR; TCRdb's copy has only in-frame clones and lacks some. This sample has 680,000 or so clones, with around an eighth found just once. Points on this clone: Its antigen is unknown.

V lost 3 bases, J lost 9 bases, and 15 bases lay in between. The CDR3 contains 15 residues. The germline CDR1 and CDR2 sequences are MNHEY and SMNVEV (reference sequence). Sequences were obtained from naive CD4+ T cells from blood. J is TRBJ1-6 and V is TRBV27, with TRBD1 as a possible D gene (5 bases). This TCR was sampled from a man aged 18 to 35 with type 1 diabetes. CDR3 coding DNA: TGTGCCAGCAGTTTGAGGGACGGACATACTTCACCCCTCCACTTT. Its protein product is CASSLRDGHTSPLHF.